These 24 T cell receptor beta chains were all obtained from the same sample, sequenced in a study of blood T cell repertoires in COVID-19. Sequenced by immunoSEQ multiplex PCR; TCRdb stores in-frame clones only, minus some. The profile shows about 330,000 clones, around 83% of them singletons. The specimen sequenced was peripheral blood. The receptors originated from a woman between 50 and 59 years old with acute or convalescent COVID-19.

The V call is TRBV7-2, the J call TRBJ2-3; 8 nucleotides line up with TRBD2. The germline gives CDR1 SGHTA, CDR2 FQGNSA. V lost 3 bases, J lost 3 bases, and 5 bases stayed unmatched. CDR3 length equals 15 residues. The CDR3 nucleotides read TGTGCCAGCAGCTTCCGGGCTAGCGGGACAGATACGCAGTATTTT. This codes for CASSFRASGTDTQYF.

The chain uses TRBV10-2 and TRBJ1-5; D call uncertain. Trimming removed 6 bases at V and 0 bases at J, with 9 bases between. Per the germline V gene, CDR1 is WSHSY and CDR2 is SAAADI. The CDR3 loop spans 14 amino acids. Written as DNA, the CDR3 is TGCGCCAGCAGCGAAGGAGCTAGCAATCAGCCCCAGCATTTT. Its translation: CASSEGASNQPQHF.

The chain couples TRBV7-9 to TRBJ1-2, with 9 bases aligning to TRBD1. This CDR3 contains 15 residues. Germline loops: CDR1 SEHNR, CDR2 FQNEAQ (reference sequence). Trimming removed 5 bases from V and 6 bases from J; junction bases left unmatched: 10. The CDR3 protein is CASSHGDRVGHGYTF. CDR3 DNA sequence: TGTGCCAGCAGCCATGGGGACAGGGTGGGACATGGCTACACCTTC.

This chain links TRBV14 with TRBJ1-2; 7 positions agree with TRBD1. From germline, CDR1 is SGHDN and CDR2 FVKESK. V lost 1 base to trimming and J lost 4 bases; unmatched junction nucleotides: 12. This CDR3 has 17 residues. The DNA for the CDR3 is TGTGCCAGCAGCCAAGCCTTAGGACAGGTGACTTTCTATGGCTACACCTTC. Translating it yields CASSQALGQVTFYGYTF.

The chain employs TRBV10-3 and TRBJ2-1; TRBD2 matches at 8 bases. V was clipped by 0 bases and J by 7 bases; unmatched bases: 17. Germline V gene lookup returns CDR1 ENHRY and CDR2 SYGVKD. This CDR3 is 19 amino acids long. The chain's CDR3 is CAISESLGQGAGAGNEQFF. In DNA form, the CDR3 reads TGTGCCATCAGTGAGTCCCTAGGCCAGGGAGCGGGGGCCGGGAATGAGCAGTTCTTC.

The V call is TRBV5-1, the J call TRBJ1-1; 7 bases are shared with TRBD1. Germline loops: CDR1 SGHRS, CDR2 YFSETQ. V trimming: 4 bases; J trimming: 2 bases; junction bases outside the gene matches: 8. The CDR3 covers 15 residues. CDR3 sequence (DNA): TGCGCCAGCAGCGCGCGGACAGGAACAAACACTGAAGCTTTCTTT. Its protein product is CASSARTGTNTEAFF.

CDR3 protein: CASSTAGYGYTF. The CDR3, as DNA: TGTGCCAGCAGTACCGCAGGGTATGGCTACACCTTC. This chain connects TRBV2 to TRBJ1-2; TRBD1 might be the D (5 bases). The germline V and J ends were trimmed by 5 bases and 5 bases, with 9 bases remaining between them. CDR1 SNHLY and CDR2 FYNNEI come from the germline V gene. This CDR3 is built from 12 residues.

The CDR3 DNA follows: TGTGCCAGCAGCCCATCCGGGACTAGCGGGTACGAGCAGTACTTC. Its translation: CASSPSGTSGYEQYF. The rearrangement links TRBV7-2 to TRBJ2-7; 12 nucleotides align to TRBD2. With V trimmed by 5 bases and J by 4 bases, 6 bases remained unmatched. Germline V CDR1 and CDR2: SGHTA, FQGNSA. This CDR3 spans 15 amino acids.

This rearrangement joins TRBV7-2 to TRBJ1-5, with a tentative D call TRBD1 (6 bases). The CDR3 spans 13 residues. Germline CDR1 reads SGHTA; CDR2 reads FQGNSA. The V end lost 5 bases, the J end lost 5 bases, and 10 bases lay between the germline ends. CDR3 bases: TGTGCCAGCAGCAAACAGGGTGATCAGCCCCAGCATTTT. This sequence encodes CASSKQGDQPQHF.

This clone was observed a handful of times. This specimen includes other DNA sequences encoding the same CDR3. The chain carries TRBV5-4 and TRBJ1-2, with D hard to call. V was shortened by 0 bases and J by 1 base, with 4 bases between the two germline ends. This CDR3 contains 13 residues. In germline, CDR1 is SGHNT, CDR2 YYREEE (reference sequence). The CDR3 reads CASSLDSNYGYTF. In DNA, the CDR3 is TGTGCCAGCAGCTTGGACAGTAACTATGGCTACACCTTC.

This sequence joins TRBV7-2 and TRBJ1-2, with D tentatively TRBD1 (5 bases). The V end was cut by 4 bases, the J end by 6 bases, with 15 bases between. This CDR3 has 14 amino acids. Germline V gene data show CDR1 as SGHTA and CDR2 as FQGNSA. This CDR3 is CASSSGTFGDGYTF. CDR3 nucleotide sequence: TGTGCCAGCAGCTCCGGGACTTTTGGGGATGGCTACACCTTC.

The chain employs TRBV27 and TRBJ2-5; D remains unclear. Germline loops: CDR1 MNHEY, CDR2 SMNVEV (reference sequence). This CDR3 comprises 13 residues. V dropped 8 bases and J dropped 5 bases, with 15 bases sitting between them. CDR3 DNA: TGTGCCAGCTCCCGCTCCAGCGTGGAGACCCAGTACTTC. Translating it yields CASSRSSVETQYF.

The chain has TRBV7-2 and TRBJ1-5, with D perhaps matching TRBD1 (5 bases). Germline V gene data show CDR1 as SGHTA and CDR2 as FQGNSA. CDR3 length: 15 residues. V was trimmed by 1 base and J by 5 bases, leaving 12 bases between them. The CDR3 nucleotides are TGTGCCAGCAGCTTAGATACAGGAGAGTATCAGCCCCAGCATTTT. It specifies CASSLDTGEYQPQHF.

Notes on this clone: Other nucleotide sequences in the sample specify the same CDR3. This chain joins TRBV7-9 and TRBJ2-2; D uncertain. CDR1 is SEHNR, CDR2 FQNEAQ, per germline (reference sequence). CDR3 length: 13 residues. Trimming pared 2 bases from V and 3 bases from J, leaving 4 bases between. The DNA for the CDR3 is TGTGCCAGCAGCTTACGGGACACCGGGGAGCTGTTTTTT. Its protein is CASSLRDTGELFF.

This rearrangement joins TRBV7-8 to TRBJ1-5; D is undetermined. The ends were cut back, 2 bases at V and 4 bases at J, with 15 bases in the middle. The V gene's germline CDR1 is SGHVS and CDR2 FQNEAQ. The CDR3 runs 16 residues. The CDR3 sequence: CASSLPEVGENQPQHF. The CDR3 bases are TGTGCCAGCAGCTTACCTGAGGTCGGGGAAAATCAGCCCCAGCATTTT.

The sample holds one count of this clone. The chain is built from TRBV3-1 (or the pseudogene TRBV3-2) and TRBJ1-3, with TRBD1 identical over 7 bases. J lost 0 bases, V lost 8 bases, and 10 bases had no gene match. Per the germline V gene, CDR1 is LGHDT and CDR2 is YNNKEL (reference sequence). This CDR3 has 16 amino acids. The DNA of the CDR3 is TGTGCCAGCGCGAAGAGGACAGGCCCCTCTGGAAACACCATATATTTT. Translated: CASAKRTGPSGNTIYF.

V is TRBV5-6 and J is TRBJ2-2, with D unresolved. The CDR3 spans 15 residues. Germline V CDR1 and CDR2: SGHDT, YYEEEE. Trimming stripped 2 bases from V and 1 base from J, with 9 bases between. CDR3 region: CASSLGRLNTGELFF. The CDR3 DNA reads TGTGCCAGCAGCTTAGGCAGACTGAACACCGGGGAGCTGTTTTTT.

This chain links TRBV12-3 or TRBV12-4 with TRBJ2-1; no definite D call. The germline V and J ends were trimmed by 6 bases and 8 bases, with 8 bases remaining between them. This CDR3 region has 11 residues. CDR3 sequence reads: CASRDNDEQFF. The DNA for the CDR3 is TGTGCCAGCAGAGACAACGATGAGCAGTTCTTC.

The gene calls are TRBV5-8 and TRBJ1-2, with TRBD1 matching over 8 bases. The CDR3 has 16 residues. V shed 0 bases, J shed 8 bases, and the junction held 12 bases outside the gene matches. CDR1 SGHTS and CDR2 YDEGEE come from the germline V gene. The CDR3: CASSLGLGQGRLGYTF. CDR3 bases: TGTGCCAGCAGCTTGGGTCTTGGACAGGGAAGACTCGGCTACACCTTC.

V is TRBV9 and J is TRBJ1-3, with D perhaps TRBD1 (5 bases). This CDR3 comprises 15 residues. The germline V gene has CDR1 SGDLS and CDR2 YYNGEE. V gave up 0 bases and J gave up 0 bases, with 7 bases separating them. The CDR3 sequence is CASSVGDSSGNTIYF. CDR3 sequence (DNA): TGTGCCAGCAGCGTAGGAGACAGCTCTGGAAACACCATATATTTT.

DNA for the CDR3: TGCGCCAGCAGTACTTCACAGGGTACTGAAGCTTTCTTT. Amino acid sequence: CASSTSQGTEAFF. The V call is TRBV10-2, the J call TRBJ1-1, with a tentative D call TRBD1 (6 bases). V dropped 5 bases and J dropped 5 bases, with 12 bases sitting between them. Germline CDR1 and CDR2: WSHSY and SAAADI. The CDR3 contains 13 residues.

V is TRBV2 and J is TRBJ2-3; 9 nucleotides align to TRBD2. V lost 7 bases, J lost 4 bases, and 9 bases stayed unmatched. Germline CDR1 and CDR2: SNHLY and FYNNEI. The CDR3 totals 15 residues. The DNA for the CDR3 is TGTGCCAGCACTATGACTAGCGGACTAGCAGATACGCAGTATTTT. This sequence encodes CASTMTSGLADTQYF.

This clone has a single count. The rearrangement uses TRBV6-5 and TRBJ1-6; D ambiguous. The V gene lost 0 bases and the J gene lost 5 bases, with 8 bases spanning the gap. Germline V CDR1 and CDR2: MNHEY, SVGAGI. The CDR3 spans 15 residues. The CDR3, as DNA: TGTGCCAGCAGTTACTCGGAGTACAATAATTCACCCCTCCACTTT. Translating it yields CASSYSEYNNSPLHF.

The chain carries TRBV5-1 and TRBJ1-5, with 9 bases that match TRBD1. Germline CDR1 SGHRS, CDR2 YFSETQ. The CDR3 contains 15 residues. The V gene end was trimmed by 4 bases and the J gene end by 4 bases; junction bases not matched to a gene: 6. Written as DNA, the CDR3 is TGCGCCAGCAGCCCGGGACAGGGAATTAATCAGCCCCAGCATTTT. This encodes CASSPGQGINQPQHF.